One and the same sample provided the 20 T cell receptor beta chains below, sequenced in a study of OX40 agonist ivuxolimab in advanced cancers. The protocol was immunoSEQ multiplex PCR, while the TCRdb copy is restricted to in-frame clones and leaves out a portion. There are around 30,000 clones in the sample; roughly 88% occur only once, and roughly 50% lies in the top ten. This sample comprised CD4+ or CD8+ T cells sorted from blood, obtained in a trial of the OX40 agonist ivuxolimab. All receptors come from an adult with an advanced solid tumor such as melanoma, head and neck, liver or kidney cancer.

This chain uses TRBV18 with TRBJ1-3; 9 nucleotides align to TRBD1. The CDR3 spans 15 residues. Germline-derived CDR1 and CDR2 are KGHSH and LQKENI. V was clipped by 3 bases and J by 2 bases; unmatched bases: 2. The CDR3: CASSPDRGTGNTIYF. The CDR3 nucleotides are TGTGCCAGCTCACCGGACAGGGGAACTGGAAACACCATATATTTT.

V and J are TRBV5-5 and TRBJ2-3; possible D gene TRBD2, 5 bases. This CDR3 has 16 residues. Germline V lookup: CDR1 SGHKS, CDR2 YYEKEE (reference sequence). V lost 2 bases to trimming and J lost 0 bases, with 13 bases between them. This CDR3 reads CASSFRLYSSTDTQYF. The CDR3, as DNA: TGTGCCAGCAGCTTTCGACTATACTCTAGCACAGATACGCAGTATTTT.

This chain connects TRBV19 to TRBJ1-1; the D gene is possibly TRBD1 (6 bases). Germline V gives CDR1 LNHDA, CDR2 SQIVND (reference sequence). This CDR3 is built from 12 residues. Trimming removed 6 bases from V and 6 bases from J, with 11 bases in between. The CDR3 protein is CASRTGISEAFF. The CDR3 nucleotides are TGTGCCAGTAGGACAGGTATTTCTGAAGCTTTCTTT.

The CDR3 protein is CASSTGTGTYEQYF. The CDR3, as DNA: TGTGCCAGCAGTACCGGGACAGGTACCTACGAGCAGTACTTC. The chain joins TRBV5-4 to TRBJ2-7; 8 nucleotides line up with TRBD1. The germline V gene has CDR1 SGHNT and CDR2 YYREEE (reference sequence). V lost 5 bases to trimming and J lost 2 bases; unmatched junction nucleotides: 6. The length of the CDR3 is 14 residues.

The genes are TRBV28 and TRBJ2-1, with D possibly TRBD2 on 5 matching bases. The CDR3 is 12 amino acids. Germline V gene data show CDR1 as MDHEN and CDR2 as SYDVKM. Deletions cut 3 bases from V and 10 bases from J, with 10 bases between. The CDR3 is CASSLGSTEQFF. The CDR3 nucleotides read TGTGCCAGCAGTTTGGGGAGTACCGAGCAGTTCTTC.

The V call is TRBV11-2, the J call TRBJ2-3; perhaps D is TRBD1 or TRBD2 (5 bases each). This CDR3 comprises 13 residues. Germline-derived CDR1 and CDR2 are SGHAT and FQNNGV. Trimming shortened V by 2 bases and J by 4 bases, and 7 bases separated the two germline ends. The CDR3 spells CASSLQGPDTQYF. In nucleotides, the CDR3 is TGTGCCAGCAGCTTACAGGGACCAGATACGCAGTATTTT.

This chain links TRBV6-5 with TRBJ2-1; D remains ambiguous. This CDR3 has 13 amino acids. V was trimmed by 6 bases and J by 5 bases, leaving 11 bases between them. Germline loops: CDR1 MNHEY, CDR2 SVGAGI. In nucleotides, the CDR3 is TGTGCCAGCAGCCGTATCGTCAACAATGAGCAGTTCTTC. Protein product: CASSRIVNNEQFF.

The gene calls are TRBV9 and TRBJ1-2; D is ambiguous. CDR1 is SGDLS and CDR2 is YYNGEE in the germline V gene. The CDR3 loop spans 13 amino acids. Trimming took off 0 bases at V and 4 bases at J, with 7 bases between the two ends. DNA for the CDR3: TGTGCCAGCAGCGTAGCACGGGGCTATGGCTACACCTTC. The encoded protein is CASSVARGYGYTF.

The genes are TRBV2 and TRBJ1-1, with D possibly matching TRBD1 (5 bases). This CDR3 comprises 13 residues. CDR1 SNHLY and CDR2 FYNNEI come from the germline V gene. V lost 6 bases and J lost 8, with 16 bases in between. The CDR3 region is CASRKVGADEAFF. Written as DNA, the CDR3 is TGTGCCAGCAGGAAGGTTGGGGCAGACGAAGCTTTCTTT.

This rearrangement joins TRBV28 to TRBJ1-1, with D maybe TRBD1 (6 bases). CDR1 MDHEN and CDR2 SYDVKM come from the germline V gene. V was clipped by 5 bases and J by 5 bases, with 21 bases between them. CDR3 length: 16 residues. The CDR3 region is CASSPPLNQGWTEAFF. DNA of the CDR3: TGTGCCAGCAGTCCTCCCCTAAATCAGGGGTGGACTGAAGCTTTCTTT.

As DNA, the CDR3 is TGTGCCAGCACCCGGGCCTCCTACGAGCAGTACTTC. This codes for CASTRASYEQYF. The V and J genes are TRBV28 and TRBJ2-7; D is ambiguous. V was pared by 7 bases and J by 0 bases, with 7 bases between. This CDR3 is 12 amino acids long. Germline CDR1 MDHEN, CDR2 SYDVKM.

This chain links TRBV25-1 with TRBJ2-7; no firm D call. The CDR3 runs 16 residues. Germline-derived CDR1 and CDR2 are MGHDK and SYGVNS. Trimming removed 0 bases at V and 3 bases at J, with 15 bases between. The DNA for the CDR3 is TGTGCCAGCAGTGAATATGAGCCGGACCCGGGCTACGAGCAGTACTTC. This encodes CASSEYEPDPGYEQYF.

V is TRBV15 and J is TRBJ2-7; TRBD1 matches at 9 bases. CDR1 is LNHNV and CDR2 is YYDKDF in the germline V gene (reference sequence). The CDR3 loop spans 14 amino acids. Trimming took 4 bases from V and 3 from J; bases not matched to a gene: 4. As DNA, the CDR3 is TGTGCCACCAGCACGACAGGGGGTTTCTACGAGCAGTACTTC. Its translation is CATSTTGGFYEQYF.

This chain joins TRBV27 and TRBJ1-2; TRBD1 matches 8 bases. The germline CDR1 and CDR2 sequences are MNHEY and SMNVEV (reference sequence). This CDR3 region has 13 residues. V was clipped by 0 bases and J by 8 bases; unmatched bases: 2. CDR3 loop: CASSLSPGGGYTF. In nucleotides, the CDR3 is TGTGCCAGCAGTTTATCGCCAGGGGGCGGCTACACCTTC.

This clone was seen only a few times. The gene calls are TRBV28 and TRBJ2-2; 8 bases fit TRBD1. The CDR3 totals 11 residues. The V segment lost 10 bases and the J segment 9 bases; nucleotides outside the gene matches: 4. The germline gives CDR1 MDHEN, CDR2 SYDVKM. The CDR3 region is CATQGAWELFF. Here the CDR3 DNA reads TGTGCCACTCAGGGGGCGTGGGAGCTGTTTTTT.

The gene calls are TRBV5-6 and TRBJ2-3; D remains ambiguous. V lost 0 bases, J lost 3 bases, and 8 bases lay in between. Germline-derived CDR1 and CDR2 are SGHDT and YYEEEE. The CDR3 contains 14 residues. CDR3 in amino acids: CASSLGGVTDTQYF. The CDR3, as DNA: TGTGCCAGCAGCTTGGGTGGGGTAACAGATACGCAGTATTTT. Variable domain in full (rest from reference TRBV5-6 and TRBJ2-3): DAGVTQSPTHLIKTRGQQVTLRCSPKSGHDTVSWYQQALGQGPQFIFQYYEEEERQRGNFPDRFSGHQFPNYSSELNVNALLLGDSALYLCASSLGGVTDTQYFGPGTRLTVL.

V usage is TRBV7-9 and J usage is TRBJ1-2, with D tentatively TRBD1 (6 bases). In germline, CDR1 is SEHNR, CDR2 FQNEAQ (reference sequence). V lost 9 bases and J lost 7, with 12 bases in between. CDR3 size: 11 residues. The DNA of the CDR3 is TGTGCCAGTCTCCCAGGGGTTGGCTACACCTTC. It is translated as CASLPGVGYTF.

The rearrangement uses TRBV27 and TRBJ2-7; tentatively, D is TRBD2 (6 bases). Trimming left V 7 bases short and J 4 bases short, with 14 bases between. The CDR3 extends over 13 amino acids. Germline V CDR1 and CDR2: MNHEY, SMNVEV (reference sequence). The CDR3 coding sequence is TGTGCCAGCAAGGGGACTGACAATTACGAGCAGTACTTC. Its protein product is CASKGTDNYEQYF.

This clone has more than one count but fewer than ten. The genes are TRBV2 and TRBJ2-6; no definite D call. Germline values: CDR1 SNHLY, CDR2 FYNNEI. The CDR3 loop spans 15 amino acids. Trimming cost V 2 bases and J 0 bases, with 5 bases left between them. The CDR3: CASSESDSGANVLTF. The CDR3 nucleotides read TGTGCCAGCAGTGAATCAGACTCTGGGGCCAACGTCCTGACTTTC.

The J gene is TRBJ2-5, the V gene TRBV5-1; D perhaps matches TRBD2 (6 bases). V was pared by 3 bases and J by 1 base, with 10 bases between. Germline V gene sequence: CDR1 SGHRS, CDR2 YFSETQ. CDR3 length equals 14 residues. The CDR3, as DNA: TGCGCCAGCAGCTCTCACGGGAGCCAAGAGACCCAGTACTTC. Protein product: CASSSHGSQETQYF.